These 26 T cell receptor beta chains originate from one sample sequenced in a study of T cell repertoires in cytomegalovirus infection (dated by TCRdb to the late 2010s). Sequencing was performed on an Illumina HiSeq 1500. Using fastp at Q25 and MiXCR, TCRdb reprocessed the public reads and kept productive beta chains. Duplicate CDR3 protein sequences are folded into a single record with the most common DNA and genes. The sample has about 740,000 distinct CDR3 sequences on record, under 40% of them singletons. Under 3.5% of the sample lies in the top ten. The sequenced material came from PBMCs. These receptors were collected from a human donor in good health (CMV status not recorded). Some clones in this sample may be carry-over from other donors' samples.

This clonotype was seen a handful of times. This rearrangement joins TRBV28 to TRBJ1-2, with D possibly matching TRBD1 (5 bases). V lost 2 bases, J lost 4 bases, and 11 bases lay in between. This CDR3 region has 14 residues. Germline values: CDR1 MDHEN, CDR2 SYDVKM. The CDR3 DNA reads TGTGCCAGCAGTTTACAGCAGGGCTCCTATGGCTACACCTTC. This gives the protein CASSLQQGSYGYTF.

The table lists this clonotype with a few counts. The chain has TRBV4-1 and TRBJ1-2, with no clear D. V shed 1 base and J shed 3 bases, with 6 bases lying between them. The CDR3 contains 13 residues. Germline loops: CDR1 MGHRA, CDR2 YSYEKL. CDR3 residues: CASSQVGYYGYTF. The CDR3, as DNA: TGCGCCAGCAGCCAAGTGGGATACTATGGCTACACCTTC.

This chain uses TRBV3-1 with TRBJ2-1; a weak D match, TRBD1 (6 bases). This CDR3 spans 15 amino acids. Germline V gene data show CDR1 as LGHDT and CDR2 as YNNKEL (reference sequence). V was clipped by 1 base and J by 4 bases, with 11 bases between them. The CDR3 bases are TGTGCCAGCAGCCAAGGTCCAGGGGAATACAATGAGCAGTTCTTC. Translating gives CASSQGPGEYNEQFF.

V is TRBV7-2 and J is TRBJ2-7; 11 bases map to TRBD2. The CDR3 is made up of 15 amino acids. Trimming removed 6 bases from V and 0 bases from J; junction bases left unmatched: 4. Looked up from germline, CDR1 is SGHTA and CDR2 is FQGNSA. The CDR3 loop reads CASRETSGVSYEQYF. Written as DNA, the CDR3 is TGTGCCAGCAGGGAGACTAGCGGGGTCTCCTACGAGCAGTACTTC.

This rearrangement joins TRBV4-2 to TRBJ2-7; 8 positions match TRBD1. The CDR3 extends over 15 amino acids. V was pared by 1 base and J by 4 bases, with 6 bases of the junction left unmatched. Germline-derived CDR1 and CDR2 are LGHNA and YNFKEQ. The CDR3 bases are TGTGCCAGCAGCCAAGTGCGGCAGGGGGCTTACGAGCAGTACTTC. Protein sequence: CASSQVRQGAYEQYF.

The genes are TRBV12-3 or TRBV12-4 and TRBJ2-1, with 9 nucleotides matching TRBD2. The CDR3 runs to 16 residues. With V trimmed by 5 bases and J by 8 bases, 13 bases remained unmatched. The chain's CDR3 is CASSPPWAGGGDEQFF. Written as DNA, the CDR3 is TGTGCCAGCAGTCCCCCCTGGGCGGGAGGGGGGGATGAGCAGTTCTTC.

The chain employs TRBV28 and TRBJ1-5, with D perhaps matching TRBD1 (5 bases). The V end lost 6 bases, the J end lost 6 bases, and 9 bases lay between the germline ends. CDR1 and CDR2 from the germline V gene are MDHEN and SYDVKM. The CDR3 runs 12 residues. The DNA for the CDR3 is TGTGCCAGCAGACAGGTGGGTCAGCCCCAGCATTTT. Translating it yields CASRQVGQPQHF.

The V and J genes are TRBV11-2 and TRBJ1-6; D uncertain. The CDR3 runs to 13 residues. The germline V and J ends were trimmed by 0 bases and 10 bases, with 7 bases remaining between them. Germline CDR1 is SGHAT and CDR2 is FQNNGV. The CDR3 DNA sequence: TGTGCCAGCAGCTTAGAGCCAGGCTCACCCCTCCACTTT. This sequence encodes CASSLEPGSPLHF.

This clonotype has a count of ten or more. The chain employs TRBV11-2 and TRBJ2-5; 8 nucleotides align to TRBD1. This CDR3 is 16 amino acids long. The germline gives CDR1 SGHAT, CDR2 FQNNGV. J was trimmed by 4 bases and V by 4 bases; bases with no gene match: 11. The CDR3 is CASSSSLDRGRETQYF. The DNA for the CDR3 is TGTGCCAGCAGCTCCAGCCTCGACAGGGGAAGAGAGACCCAGTACTTC.

This clonotype was recorded at least ten times. This chain joins TRBV7-2 and TRBJ1-3; D unresolved. Trimming stripped 0 bases from V and 0 bases from J, with 6 bases between. This CDR3 has 15 residues. Per germline, CDR1 SGHTA and CDR2 FQGNSA. Here the CDR3 DNA reads TGTGCCAGCAGCTTAGCTCACCTCTCTGGAAACACCATATATTTT. This encodes CASSLAHLSGNTIYF.

This clonotype appeared many times. The chain recombines TRBV7-9 with TRBJ2-1; 10 bases agree with TRBD2. Trimming removed 5 bases from V and 7 bases from J; junction bases left unmatched: 17. CDR3 length: 18 residues. Germline V gives CDR1 SEHNR, CDR2 FQNEAQ (reference sequence). DNA for the CDR3: TGTGCCAGCAGCCCCAGAGGGGGAGCTAGCGGGAGTAAAAATGAGCAGTTCTTC. As protein: CASSPRGGASGSKNEQFF.

The genes are TRBV18 and TRBJ1-6, with D possibly matching TRBD1 (5 bases). Between the trimmed V and J ends, which lost 3 bases and 0 bases, there was a span of 15 bases. This CDR3 comprises 18 residues. CDR1 is KGHSH and CDR2 is LQKENI in the germline V gene. The CDR3 is CASSPMGPLSSYNSPLHF. The CDR3 region has the DNA TGTGCCAGCTCACCGATGGGACCGTTGAGCTCCTATAATTCACCCCTCCACTTT.

This clonotype has a single count. The chain links TRBV20-1 to TRBJ2-3; 11 bases line up with TRBD2. The CDR3 contains 15 residues. CDR1 and CDR2 from the germline V gene are DFQATT and SNEGSKA (reference sequence). Trimming at V came to 3 bases and at J to 2 bases, leaving 4 bases not matched to a gene. The CDR3 sequence: CSASVAGGVTDTQYF. For the CDR3, the DNA is TGCAGTGCTAGCGTAGCGGGGGGGGTCACAGATACGCAGTATTTT.

V usage is TRBV7-3 and J usage is TRBJ2-2, with a possible D match to TRBD2 (5 bases). This CDR3 spans 17 amino acids. V dropped 0 bases and J dropped 3 bases, with 14 bases sitting between them. Germline-derived CDR1 and CDR2 are SGHTA and FQGTGA. The CDR3: CASSLTRASFDTGELFF. The CDR3, as DNA: TGTGCCAGCAGCTTAACGCGGGCCAGTTTCGACACCGGGGAGCTGTTTTTT.

The V gene is TRBV20-1, the J gene TRBJ2-5; 10 bases fit TRBD2. The ends lost 4 bases at V and 5 bases at J; junction bases unmatched: 4. This CDR3 comprises 13 residues. The V gene's germline CDR1 is DFQATT and CDR2 SNEGSKA (reference sequence). CDR3 sequence (DNA): TGCAGTGCTAAACTAGCGGGGAGGGAGACCCAGTACTTC. This gives the protein CSAKLAGRETQYF.

As concerns this clonotype: Sequence at one end of the junction differs from germline and may be a read error. The chain carries TRBV4-1 and TRBJ1-2, with D perhaps matching TRBD1 (6 bases). Germline loops: CDR1 MGHRA, CDR2 YSYEKL. CDR3 size: 15 residues. CDR3 sequence: CSSIPQITGNYGYTF. CDR3 nucleotide sequence: TGCTCCAGTATCCCACAAATTACAGGGAACTATGGCTACACCTTC.

The chain has TRBV14 and TRBJ2-5, with D possibly TRBD1 on 6 matching bases. Germline-derived CDR1 and CDR2 are SGHDN and FVKESK. Deletions cut 2 bases from V and 1 base from J, with 20 bases between. This CDR3 has 18 amino acids. Here the CDR3 reads CASSQSEGVFSLQETQYF. In nucleotides, the CDR3 is TGTGCCAGCAGCCAATCCGAGGGGGTATTTTCGCTCCAAGAGACCCAGTACTTC.

This clonotype was detected a few times. This chain joins TRBV7-9 and TRBJ2-1; the D gene could be TRBD1 or TRBD2 (5 bases each). V was clipped by 5 bases and J by 3 bases, with 14 bases between them. This CDR3 spans 15 amino acids. CDR1 is SEHNR and CDR2 is FQNEAQ in the germline V gene (reference sequence). CDR3 sequence (DNA): TGTGCCAGCAGCATGACCGGGACGAACTACAATGAGCAGTTCTTC. The encoded protein is CASSMTGTNYNEQFF. The full variable domain, completed using reference TRBV7-9 and TRBJ2-1, is DTGVSQNPRHKITKRGQNVTFRCDPISEHNRLYWYRQTLGQGPEFLTYFQNEAQLEKSRLLSDRFSAERPKGSFSTLEIQRTEQGDSAMYLCASSMTGTNYNEQFFGPGTRLTVL.

In the case of this clonotype: Given a much more abundant clone one base away, this may be a read error. This rearrangement joins TRBV7-3 to TRBJ1-1, with 9 bases aligning to TRBD1. V shed 5 bases and J 6 bases; nucleotides not matched to a gene: 7. Germline CDR1 is SGHTA and CDR2 is FQGTGA. This CDR3 spans 14 amino acids. CDR3: CASSMGQGRAEAFF. The CDR3 DNA is TGTGCCAGCAGCATGGGACAGGGAAGGGCTGAAGCTTTCTTT. The whole variable domain, remainder taken from reference TRBV7-3 and TRBJ1-1, is GAGVSQTPSNKVTEKGKYVELRCDPISGHTALYWYRQSLGQGPEFLIYFQGTGAADDSGLPNDRFFAVRPEGSVSTLKIQRTERGDSAVYLCASSMGQGRAEAFFGQGTRLTVV.

V usage is TRBV7-6 and J usage is TRBJ2-3; TRBD1 matches at 7 bases. The germline CDR1 and CDR2 sequences are SGHVS and FNYEAQ. V was clipped by 6 bases and J by 4 bases; unmatched bases: 10. The CDR3 consists of 15 residues. CDR3 in amino acids: CASSHTSQGADTQYF. The CDR3 DNA follows: TGTGCCAGCAGTCATACCAGCCAGGGGGCAGATACGCAGTATTTT.

V and J are TRBV10-3 and TRBJ2-5; 11 nucleotides align to TRBD2. The CDR3 has 16 residues. Germline trimming cut 11 bases from V and 1 base from J; bases unmatched to any gene: 12. Germline assignment: CDR1 ENHRY and CDR2 SYGVKD. CDR3 sequence (DNA): TGTGCCGCTGGGACTAGCGGACTCAGCCTCCAAGAGACCCAGTACTTC. It codes for CAAGTSGLSLQETQYF.

This rearrangement joins TRBV25-1 to TRBJ2-7; a possible D gene is TRBD1 (5 bases). CDR3 length equals 16 residues. The V gene lost 0 bases and the J gene lost 5 bases, with 17 bases spanning the gap. The germline V gene encodes CDR1 MGHDK and CDR2 SYGVNS. This CDR3 is CASSEYTPLLGDEQYF. CDR3 nucleotide sequence: TGTGCCAGCAGTGAATATACCCCCCTCCTAGGGGACGAGCAGTACTTC.

The rearrangement uses TRBV28 and TRBJ1-2, with unresolved D. This CDR3 has 13 residues. The ends were cut back, 4 bases at V and 8 bases at J, with 14 bases in the middle. Germline CDR1 is MDHEN and CDR2 is SYDVKM. CDR3 region: CASSSVPLWGYTF. The DNA of the CDR3 is TGTGCCAGCAGTTCCGTCCCATTATGGGGCTACACCTTC.

There are a few counts of this clonotype. The CDR3 region is CASSPRNYNEQFF. The CDR3 DNA follows: TGTGCCAGCAGTCCCCGGAACTACAATGAGCAGTTCTTC. The chain employs TRBV6-2 or TRBV6-3 and TRBJ2-1; the D is unclear. V lost 5 bases, J lost 3 bases, and 8 bases lay in between. The germline V gene has CDR1 MNHEY and CDR2 SVGEGT. CDR3 length equals 13 residues.

The chain recombines TRBV6-2 or TRBV6-3 with TRBJ2-6; D not resolved. The CDR3 runs to 13 residues. Germline V gene lookup returns CDR1 MNHEY and CDR2 SVGEGT. CDR3 region: CSSVPSGANVLTF. CDR3 DNA sequence: TGTTCCTCCGTACCTTCTGGGGCCAACGTCCTGACTTTC.

V and J are TRBV20-1 and TRBJ2-1; a possible D gene is TRBD2 (6 bases). This CDR3 spans 15 amino acids. Per germline, CDR1 DFQATT and CDR2 SNEGSKA (reference sequence). Trimming removed 6 bases from V and 0 bases from J, with 15 bases in between. CDR3 in DNA: TGCAGTGCCCGAGCTAGCGTGAGCTCCTACAATGAGCAGTTCTTC. Protein sequence: CSARASVSSYNEQFF.